The clone carrying this T cell receptor (beta chain) came up a few times. This CDR3 contains 16 residues. Germline V gene data show CDR1 as MNHNS and CDR2 as SASEGT. The V end lost 4 bases, the J end lost 7 bases, and 23 bases lay between the germline ends. Original analysis: Amplification of reference gene primers was used by the study to estimate nucleated cell counts. The table came from immunoSEQ multiplex PCR; TCRdb's copy has only in-frame clones and leaves some out. For V, J and clone size, that table is used; D and trimming come from the DNA. The data hold 100,000 to 140,000 clones, with roughly nine tenths observed a single time. These data originate in a study of blood T cell repertoires in COVID-19. About the research overall: Researchers got acute and convalescent COVID-19 samples from the United States, Italy and Spain. In each case, the material was cDNA or gDNA derived from T cells, B-cell-depleted T cells, or PBMCs.

The chain has TRBV6-1 and TRBJ2-7, with D possibly TRBD2 on 7 matching bases. This TCR was sampled from a man aged 40-55 years with active or convalescent COVID-19. Sequencing was carried out using peripheral blood. The CDR3 loop reads CASSGRGGAGVGEQYF. CDR3 nucleotides: TGTGCCAGCAGTGGCAGGGGAGGTGCGGGAGTGGGAGAGCAGTACTTC.